These 13 T cell receptor beta chains were sequenced from one sample in a study of CXCR3-negative and CXCR3-positive naive CD8 T cells. The libraries of TRB cDNA were prepared using 5' RACE with UMI labels. TCRdb re-called the 5' RACE reads and shows each CDR3 protein once, DNA omitted. Its table records over 100,000 distinct CDR3 sequences. Material for sequencing was naive CXCR3- CD8+ T cells from blood. The sample's subset: CD45RO-CCR7+CD27+CD95- naive CD8+ T cells lacking CXCR3 (TNR3-). Source of these receptors: a human donor in good health. Some clones in this sample may be carry-over from other donors' samples.

The V and J genes are TRBV27 and TRBJ1-2; checking the TCRdb D call of TRBD1 is not possible without DNA. Per germline, CDR1 MNHEY and CDR2 SMNVEV (reference sequence). CDR3 length: 14 residues. The CDR3 protein is CASSFGGRHDGYTF.

The chain has TRBV5-4 and TRBJ2-7; checking the TCRdb D call of TRBD1 is not possible without DNA. The germline V gene has CDR1 SGHNT and CDR2 YYREEE (reference sequence). This CDR3 contains 17 residues. The CDR3 sequence is CASSLKAPTGITYEQYF.

The rearrangement links TRBV7-9 to TRBJ1-6. Germline CDR1 SEHNR, CDR2 FQNEAQ (reference sequence). This CDR3 has 14 residues. The CDR3: CASTEEGNNSPLHF.

This chain joins TRBV9 and TRBJ2-5; TCRdb returns TRBD2, unconfirmable since there is no DNA. CDR3 length: 15 amino acids. Looked up from germline, CDR1 is SGDLS and CDR2 is YYNGEE. The CDR3: CASSASSGAGETQYF.

J is TRBJ2-7 and V is TRBV11-2; absent DNA, TCRdb's TRBD2 call cannot be checked. CDR1 and CDR2 from the germline V gene are SGHAT and FQNNGV. The CDR3 runs 15 residues. CDR3 residues: CASSFRTSGDYEQYF.

The chain joins TRBV11-2 to TRBJ2-5; TCRdb designates TRBD1, a call that cannot be tested without DNA. Germline V lookup: CDR1 SGHAT, CDR2 FQNNGV. The CDR3 has 16 residues. The CDR3 sequence is CASSLAPGTVEETQYF.

V and J are TRBV2 and TRBJ2-7. CDR3 length: 13 residues. The germline V gene has CDR1 SNHLY and CDR2 FYNNEI. CDR3 loop: CASRSWESYEQYF. Using reference TRBV2 and TRBJ2-7 for the parts outside the CDR3, the full variable domain is EPEVTQTPSHQVTQMGQEVILRCVPISNHLYFYWYRQILGQKVEFLVSFYNNEISEKSEIFDDQFSVERPDGSNFTLKIRSTKLEDSAMYFCASRSWESYEQYFGPGTRLTVT.

This rearrangement joins TRBV28 to TRBJ2-7; TCRdb calls TRBD2, which cannot be checked without DNA. The germline V gene has CDR1 MDHEN and CDR2 SYDVKM. The CDR3 covers 14 residues. Here the CDR3 reads CASRSGGSSYEQYF.

J is TRBJ2-2 and V is TRBV4-1. This CDR3 comprises 12 residues. Germline V gives CDR1 MGHRA, CDR2 YSYEKL. The CDR3 region is CASSQESGELFF.

V gene TRBV3-1 combines with J gene TRBJ2-7. Germline CDR1 LGHDT, CDR2 YNNKEL (reference sequence). The CDR3 contains 14 residues. The CDR3 spells CASSQVIDPYEQYF.

The chain uses TRBV7-6 and TRBJ2-1; TCRdb's assignment of TRBD1 cannot be checked, as there is no DNA. Germline values: CDR1 SGHVS, CDR2 FNYEAQ. CDR3 length: 17 residues. CDR3 sequence: CASSLWAPDRGHGEQFF. The full variable domain, rest sourced from reference TRBV7-6 and TRBJ2-1, is GAGVSQSPRYKVTKRGQDVALRCDPISGHVSLYWYRQALGQGPEFLTYFNYEAQQDKSGLPNDRFSAERPEGSISTLTIQRTEQRDSAMYRCASSLWAPDRGHGEQFFGPGTRLTVL.

The chain joins TRBV7-3 to TRBJ2-7; TCRdb calls TRBD1, which cannot be checked without DNA. CDR3 length: 14 amino acids. Germline V gives CDR1 SGHTA, CDR2 FQGTGA. CDR3: CASSPGTGAREQYF.

The V and J genes are TRBV4-3 and TRBJ2-2; TCRdb gives TRBD1 as the D gene, but with no DNA this cannot be confirmed. This CDR3 has 16 amino acids. CDR1 and CDR2 (germline): LGHNA, YSLEER. CDR3 region: CASGRGADGTTGELFF.